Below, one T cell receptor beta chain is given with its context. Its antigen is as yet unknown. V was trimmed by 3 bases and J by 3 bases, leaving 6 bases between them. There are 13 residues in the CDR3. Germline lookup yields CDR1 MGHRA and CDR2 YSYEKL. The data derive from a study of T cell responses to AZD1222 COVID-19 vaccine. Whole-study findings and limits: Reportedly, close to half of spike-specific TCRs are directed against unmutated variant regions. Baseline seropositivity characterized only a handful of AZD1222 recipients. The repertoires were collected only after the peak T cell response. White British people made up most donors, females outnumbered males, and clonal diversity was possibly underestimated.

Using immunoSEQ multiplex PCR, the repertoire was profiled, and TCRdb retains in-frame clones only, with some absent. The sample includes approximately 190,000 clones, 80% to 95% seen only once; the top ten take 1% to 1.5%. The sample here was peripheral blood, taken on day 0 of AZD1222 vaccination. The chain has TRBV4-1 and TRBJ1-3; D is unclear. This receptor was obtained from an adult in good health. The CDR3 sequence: CASSQPLGNTIYF. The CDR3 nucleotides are TGCGCCAGCAGCCAGCCCCTTGGAAACACCATATATTTT.